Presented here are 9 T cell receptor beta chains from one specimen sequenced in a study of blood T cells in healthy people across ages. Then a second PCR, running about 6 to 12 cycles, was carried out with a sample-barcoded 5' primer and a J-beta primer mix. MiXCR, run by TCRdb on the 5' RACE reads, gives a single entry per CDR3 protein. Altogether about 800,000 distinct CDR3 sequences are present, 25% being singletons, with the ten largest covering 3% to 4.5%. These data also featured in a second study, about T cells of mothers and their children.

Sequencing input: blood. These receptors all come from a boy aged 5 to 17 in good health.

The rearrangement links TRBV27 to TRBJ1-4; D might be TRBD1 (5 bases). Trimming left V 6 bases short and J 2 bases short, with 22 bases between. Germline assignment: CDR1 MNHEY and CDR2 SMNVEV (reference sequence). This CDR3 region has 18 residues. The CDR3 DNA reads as TGTGCCAGCAGCGGGCCGACGGGGCCCCCGTGGACTAATGAAAAACTGTTTTTT. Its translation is CASSGPTGPPWTNEKLFF.

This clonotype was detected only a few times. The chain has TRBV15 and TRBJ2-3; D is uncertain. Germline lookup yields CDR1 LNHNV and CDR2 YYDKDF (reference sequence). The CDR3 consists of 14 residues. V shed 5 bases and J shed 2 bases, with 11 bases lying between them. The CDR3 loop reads CATSRGSPTDTQYF. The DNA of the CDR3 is TGTGCCACCAGCCGAGGCAGCCCCACAGATACGCAGTATTTT.

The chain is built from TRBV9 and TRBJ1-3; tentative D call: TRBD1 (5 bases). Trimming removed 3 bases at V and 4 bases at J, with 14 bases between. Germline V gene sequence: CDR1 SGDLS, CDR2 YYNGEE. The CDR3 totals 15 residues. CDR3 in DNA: TGTGCCAGCAGCGCAAGCGGGGCCCAGGGAAACACCATATATTTT. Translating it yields CASSASGAQGNTIYF.

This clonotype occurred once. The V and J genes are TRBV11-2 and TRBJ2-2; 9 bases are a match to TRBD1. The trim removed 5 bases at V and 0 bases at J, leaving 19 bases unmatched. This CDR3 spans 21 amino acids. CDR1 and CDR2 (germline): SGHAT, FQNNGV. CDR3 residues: CASSTWGKDRGGIPNTGELFF. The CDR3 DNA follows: TGTGCCAGCAGCACATGGGGAAAGGACAGGGGAGGTATCCCGAACACCGGGGAGCTGTTTTTT.

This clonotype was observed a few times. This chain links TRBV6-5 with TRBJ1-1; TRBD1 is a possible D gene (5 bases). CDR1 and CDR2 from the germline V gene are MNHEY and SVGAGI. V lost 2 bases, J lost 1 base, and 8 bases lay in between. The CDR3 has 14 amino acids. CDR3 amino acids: CASSYQGKNTEAFF. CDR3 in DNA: TGTGCCAGCAGTTACCAGGGAAAGAACACTGAAGCTTTCTTT.

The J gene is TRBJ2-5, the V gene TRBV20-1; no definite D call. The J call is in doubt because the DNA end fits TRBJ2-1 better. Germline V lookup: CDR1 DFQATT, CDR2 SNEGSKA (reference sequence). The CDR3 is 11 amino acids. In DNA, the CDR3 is TGCAGTGCTAGAGAGTCCCACCCTCAGTTCTTC. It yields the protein CSARESHPQFF.

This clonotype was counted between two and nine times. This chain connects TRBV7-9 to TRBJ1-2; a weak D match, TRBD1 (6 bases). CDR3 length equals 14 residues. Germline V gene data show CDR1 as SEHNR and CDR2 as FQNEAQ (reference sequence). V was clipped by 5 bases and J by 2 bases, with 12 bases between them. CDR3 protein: CASSRSGTNYGYTF. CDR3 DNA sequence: TGTGCCAGCAGCCGGTCCGGGACAAACTATGGCTACACCTTC.

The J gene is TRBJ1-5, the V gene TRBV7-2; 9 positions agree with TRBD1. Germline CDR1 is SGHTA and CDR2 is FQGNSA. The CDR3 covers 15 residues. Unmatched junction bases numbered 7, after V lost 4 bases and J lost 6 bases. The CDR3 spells CASSSGQGVGQPQHF. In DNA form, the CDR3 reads TGTGCCAGCAGCTCGGGACAGGGCGTCGGTCAGCCCCAGCATTTT.

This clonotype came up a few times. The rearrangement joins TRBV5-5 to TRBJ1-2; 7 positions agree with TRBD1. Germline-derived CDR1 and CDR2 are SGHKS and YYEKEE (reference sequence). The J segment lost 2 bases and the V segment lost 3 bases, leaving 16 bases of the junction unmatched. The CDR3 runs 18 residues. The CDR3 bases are TGTGCCAGCAGCTCGGGCTTCCGGGACAGCGCCTTCAACTATGGCTACACCTTC. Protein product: CASSSGFRDSAFNYGYTF.